Presented here are 20 T cell receptor beta chains from one specimen sequenced in a study of cytomegalovirus exposure and HLA in healthy donors. Some clones are missing from TCRdb's copy, which holds only in-frame ones; the method was immunoSEQ multiplex PCR. The sample holds about 350,000 clones, about nine tenths seen once. Sequenced sample: PBMCs. The receptors were sampled from a woman younger than 45 in good health and CMV-seropositive.

The rearrangement links TRBV7-3 to TRBJ2-7; 10 bases line up with TRBD2. Germline V gives CDR1 SGHTA, CDR2 FQGTGA. The CDR3 is made up of 14 amino acids. Trimming removed 6 bases from V and 4 bases from J; junction bases left unmatched: 6. The CDR3 here is CASSWASGSYEQYF. CDR3 DNA: TGTGCCAGCAGTTGGGCTAGCGGGAGTTACGAGCAGTACTTC.

The chain employs TRBV10-1 and TRBJ2-7; the D gene could be TRBD1 or TRBD2 (6 bases each). The CDR3 spans 12 residues. V was pared by 10 bases and J by 5 bases, with 15 bases between. Per germline, CDR1 WNHNN and CDR2 SYGVQD (reference sequence). This chain's CDR3 is CATPRGLHEQYF. The CDR3 DNA reads TGCGCCACCCCACGGGGGCTGCACGAGCAGTACTTC.

This clone has just a few counts. The J gene is TRBJ1-5, the V gene TRBV19; no firm D call. The CDR3 is made up of 14 amino acids. Trimming removed 5 bases at V and 5 bases at J, with 13 bases between. CDR1 is LNHDA, CDR2 SQIVND, per germline (reference sequence). The CDR3, as DNA: TGTGCCAGTAGTGTCGACTTGCGGCATCAGCCCCAGCATTTT. Translating it yields CASSVDLRHQPQHF.

The rearrangement links TRBV29-1 to TRBJ2-1; 12 bases fit TRBD1. Trimming cost V 5 bases and J 9 bases; bases outside gene matches: 5. CDR1 is SQVTM and CDR2 is ANQGSEA in the germline V gene. CDR3 size: 13 residues. The CDR3 is CSVKGQGASEQFF. CDR3 coding DNA: TGCAGCGTTAAGGGACAGGGGGCAAGTGAGCAGTTCTTC.

This chain links TRBV27 with TRBJ2-1; no clear D gene. Germline V gene lookup returns CDR1 MNHEY and CDR2 SMNVEV (reference sequence). The ends were cut back, 5 bases at V and 5 bases at J, with 13 bases in the middle. The CDR3 loop spans 14 amino acids. CDR3 nucleotides: TGTGCCAGCAGTGGCCTTAAAACTCACAATGAGCAGTTCTTC. Translation gives CASSGLKTHNEQFF.

V usage is TRBV14 and J usage is TRBJ1-2; 10 positions agree with TRBD1. The CDR3 loop spans 17 amino acids. Trimming cost V 4 bases and J 3 bases; bases outside gene matches: 11. Germline CDR1 SGHDN, CDR2 FVKESK. The CDR3 sequence: CASSPRTGGAVDYGYTF. CDR3 in DNA: TGTGCCAGCAGCCCTAGGACAGGGGGAGCGGTGGACTATGGCTACACCTTC.

The V and J genes are TRBV27 and TRBJ1-4, with D maybe TRBD1 (5 bases). This CDR3 has 14 amino acids. The germline V gene has CDR1 MNHEY and CDR2 SMNVEV (reference sequence). The germline V and J ends were trimmed by 4 bases and 4 bases, with 10 bases remaining between them. CDR3 nucleotides: TGTGCCAGCAGTTCCGGGACCCATAATGAAAAACTGTTTTTT. Protein sequence: CASSSGTHNEKLFF.

The V gene is TRBV27, the J gene TRBJ1-4; maybe TRBD1 (5 bases). Trimming left V 3 bases short and J 5 bases short, with 10 bases between. Germline V CDR1 and CDR2: MNHEY, SMNVEV (reference sequence). This CDR3 comprises 14 residues. The CDR3 region is CASSFRRQNEKLFF. The CDR3 region has the DNA TGTGCCAGCAGTTTCCGCCGACAGAATGAAAAACTGTTTTTT.

The V gene is TRBV29-1, the J gene TRBJ2-5; 10 nucleotides align to TRBD2. The CDR3 is 14 residues long. Losses at the gene ends were 4 bases for V and 4 bases for J; bases not matched to a gene: 6. Germline V CDR1 and CDR2: SQVTM, ANQGSEA. CDR3 in amino acids: CSVGVSGGAETQYF. The DNA for the CDR3 is TGCAGCGTTGGAGTAAGCGGGGGGGCAGAGACCCAGTACTTC.

This clone has only one observation. The chain recombines TRBV13 with TRBJ2-5; 9 bases align to TRBD1. Germline V lookup: CDR1 PRHDT, CDR2 FYEKMQ (reference sequence). This CDR3 spans 15 amino acids. The ends lost 4 bases at V and 3 bases at J; junction bases unmatched: 6. Here the CDR3 DNA reads TGTGCCAGCAGCTCACTATGGGACAGGGAAGAGACCCAGTACTTC. Its protein is CASSSLWDREETQYF.

The count of this clone is one. The genes are TRBV4-2 and TRBJ2-6; the D call may be TRBD1 or TRBD2 (5 bases each). Germline values: CDR1 LGHNA, CDR2 YNFKEQ. V lost 0 bases, J lost 0 bases, and 12 bases lay in between. CDR3 length equals 18 residues. The CDR3 loop is CASSQDQGDLSGANVLTF. CDR3 sequence (DNA): TGTGCCAGCAGCCAAGATCAAGGGGACCTCTCTGGGGCCAACGTCCTGACTTTC.

The genes are TRBV4-1 and TRBJ2-7; the match to TRBD1 covers 7 bases. V shed 2 bases, J shed 6 bases, and the junction held 7 bases outside the gene matches. In germline, CDR1 is MGHRA, CDR2 YSYEKL. The CDR3 runs 14 residues. The CDR3 region has the DNA TGCGCCAGCAGCCAACCGGGACAGTCGCGCGAGCAGTACTTC. This encodes CASSQPGQSREQYF.

The chain has TRBV28 and TRBJ2-5; TRBD2 aligns across 11 bases. The germline gives CDR1 MDHEN, CDR2 SYDVKM. The CDR3 spans 16 residues. Trimming removed 4 bases from V and 4 bases from J; junction bases left unmatched: 8. The CDR3 sequence is CASSSTTSGSLETQYF. The CDR3 DNA sequence: TGTGCCAGCAGTTCGACTACTAGCGGGAGCTTAGAGACCCAGTACTTC.

This clone was found once. The V call is TRBV7-9, the J call TRBJ2-7; 8 nucleotides agree with TRBD1. The CDR3 is made up of 15 amino acids. In germline, CDR1 is SEHNR, CDR2 FQNEAQ (reference sequence). V shed 5 bases, J shed 4 bases, and the junction held 10 bases outside the gene matches. The CDR3, as DNA: TGTGCCAGCAGCCCGTGGACAGGGCCCCGATACGAGCAGTACTTC. It codes for CASSPWTGPRYEQYF.

The gene calls are TRBV7-3 and TRBJ2-1; the match to TRBD2 covers 9 bases. J was trimmed by 5 bases and V by 5 bases; bases with no gene match: 28. Germline V gives CDR1 SGHTA, CDR2 FQGTGA. CDR3 length: 22 residues. In DNA form, the CDR3 reads TGTGCCAGCAGCCCCCTTCGCCGGCTAGCGGGGATGGAGGGGGGGCGTCACAATGAGCAGTTCTTC. Translating it yields CASSPLRRLAGMEGGRHNEQFF.

The chain is built from TRBV2 and TRBJ2-3, with a possible D match to TRBD2 (5 bases). V was trimmed by 8 bases and J by 2 bases, leaving 29 bases between them. The CDR3 is 19 amino acids. Germline CDR1 reads SNHLY; CDR2 reads FYNNEI. This CDR3 reads CASLSAGPSPKLYTDTQYF. CDR3 bases: TGTGCCAGCCTTAGCGCTGGGCCTTCCCCTAAATTATACACAGATACGCAGTATTTT.

This rearrangement joins TRBV4-1 to TRBJ2-5; TRBD2 matches at 9 bases. This CDR3 is 16 amino acids long. The germline gives CDR1 MGHRA, CDR2 YSYEKL. Trimming removed 0 bases from V and 2 bases from J; junction bases left unmatched: 4. CDR3 sequence: CASSQEKAGGQETQYF. The DNA for the CDR3 is TGCGCCAGCAGCCAAGAGAAGGCGGGGGGGCAAGAGACCCAGTACTTC.

J is TRBJ2-7 and V is TRBV5-1; D gene ambiguous. V lost 3 bases and J 0 bases, leaving 10 bases between the germline ends. Germline V gene data show CDR1 as SGHRS and CDR2 as YFSETQ. CDR3 length: 14 amino acids. Written as DNA, the CDR3 is TGCGCCAGCAGCTGGGTCCAGAGCTCCTACGAGCAGTACTTC. Protein sequence: CASSWVQSSYEQYF.

The chain employs TRBV4-3 and TRBJ1-1; no clear D gene. Trimming left V 0 bases short and J 3 bases short, with 8 bases between. Germline V gene sequence: CDR1 LGHNA, CDR2 YSLEER. The CDR3 totals 14 residues. This chain's CDR3 is CASSQEAGYTEAFF. Written as DNA, the CDR3 is TGCGCCAGCAGCCAAGAGGCGGGGTACACTGAAGCTTTCTTT.

V usage is TRBV27 and J usage is TRBJ2-7, with 8 bases matching TRBD1. The V gene's germline CDR1 is MNHEY and CDR2 SMNVEV (reference sequence). The CDR3 runs 15 residues. Unmatched junction bases numbered 9, after V lost 3 bases and J lost 5 bases. As DNA, the CDR3 is TGTGCCAGCAGTTTCAGGAGACAGGGGTCTGACGAGCAGTACTTC. Translating gives CASSFRRQGSDEQYF.